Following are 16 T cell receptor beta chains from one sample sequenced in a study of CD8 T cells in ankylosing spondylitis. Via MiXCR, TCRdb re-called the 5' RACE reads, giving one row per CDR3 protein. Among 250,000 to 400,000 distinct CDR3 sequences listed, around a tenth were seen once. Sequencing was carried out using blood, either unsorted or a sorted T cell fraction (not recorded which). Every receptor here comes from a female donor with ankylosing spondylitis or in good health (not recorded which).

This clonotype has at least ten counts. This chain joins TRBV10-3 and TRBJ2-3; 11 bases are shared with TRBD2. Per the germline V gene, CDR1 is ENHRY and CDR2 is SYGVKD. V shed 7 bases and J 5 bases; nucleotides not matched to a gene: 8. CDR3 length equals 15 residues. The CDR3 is CAITGSGGAIDTQYF. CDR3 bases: TGTGCCATCACCGGTAGCGGGGGGGCCATAGATACGCAGTATTTT.

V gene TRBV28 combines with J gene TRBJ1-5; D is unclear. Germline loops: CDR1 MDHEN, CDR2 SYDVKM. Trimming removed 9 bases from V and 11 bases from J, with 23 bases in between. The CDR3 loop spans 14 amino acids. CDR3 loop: CARGPGPENSAQHF. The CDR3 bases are TGTGCCAGGGGCCCCGGGCCCGAGAACTCAGCCCAGCATTTT. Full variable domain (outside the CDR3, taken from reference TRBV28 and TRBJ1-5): DVKVTQSSRYLVKRTGEKVFLECVQDMDHENMFWYRQDPGLGLRLIYFSYDVKMKEKGDIPEGYSVSREKKERFSLILESASTNQTSMYLCARGPGPENSAQHFGDGTRLSIL.

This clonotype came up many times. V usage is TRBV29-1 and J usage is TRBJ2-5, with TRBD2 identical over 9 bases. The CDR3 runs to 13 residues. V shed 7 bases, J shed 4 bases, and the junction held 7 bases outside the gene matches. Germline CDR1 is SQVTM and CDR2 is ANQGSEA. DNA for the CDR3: TGCAGCGCGGTTAGGGGACTAGCAGAGACCCAGTACTTC. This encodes CSAVRGLAETQYF.

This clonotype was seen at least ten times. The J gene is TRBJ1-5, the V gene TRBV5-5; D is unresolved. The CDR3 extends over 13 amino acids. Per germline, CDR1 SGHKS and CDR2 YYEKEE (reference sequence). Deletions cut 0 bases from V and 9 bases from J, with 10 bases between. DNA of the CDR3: TGTGCCAGCAGCTTGGTTCCCGATCGGCCCCAGCATTTT. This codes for CASSLVPDRPQHF.

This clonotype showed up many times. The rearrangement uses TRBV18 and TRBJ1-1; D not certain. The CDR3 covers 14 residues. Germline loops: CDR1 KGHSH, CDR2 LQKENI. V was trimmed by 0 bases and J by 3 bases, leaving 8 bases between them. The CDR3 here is CASSPPVGYTEAFF. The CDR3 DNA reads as TGTGCCAGCTCACCACCGGTGGGCTACACTGAAGCTTTCTTT.

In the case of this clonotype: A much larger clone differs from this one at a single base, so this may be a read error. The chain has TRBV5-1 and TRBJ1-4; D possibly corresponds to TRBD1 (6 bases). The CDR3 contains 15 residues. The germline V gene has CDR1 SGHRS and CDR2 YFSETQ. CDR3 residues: CTSSQGTLADEKLFF. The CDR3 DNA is TGCACCAGCAGCCAGGGGACCTTGGCAGATGAAAAACTGTTTTTT.

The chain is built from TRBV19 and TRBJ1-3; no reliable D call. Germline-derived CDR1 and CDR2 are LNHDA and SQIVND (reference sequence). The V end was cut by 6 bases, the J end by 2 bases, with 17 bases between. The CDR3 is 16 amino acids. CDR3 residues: CASSSTGVRAGNTIYF. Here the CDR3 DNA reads TGTGCCAGTAGCTCGACGGGCGTTAGAGCTGGAAACACCATATATTTT.

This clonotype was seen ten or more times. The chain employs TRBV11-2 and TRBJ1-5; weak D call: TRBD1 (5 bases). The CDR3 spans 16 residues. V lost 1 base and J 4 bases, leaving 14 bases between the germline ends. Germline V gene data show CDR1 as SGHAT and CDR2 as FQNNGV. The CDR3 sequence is CASSLGSGRINQPQHF. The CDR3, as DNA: TGTGCCAGCAGCTTAGGTTCAGGGCGGATTAATCAGCCCCAGCATTTT.

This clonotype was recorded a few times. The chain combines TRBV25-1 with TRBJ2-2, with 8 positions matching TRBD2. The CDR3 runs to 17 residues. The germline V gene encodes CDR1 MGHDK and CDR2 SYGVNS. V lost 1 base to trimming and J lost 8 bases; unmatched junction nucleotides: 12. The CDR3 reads CASSESNSRGGRGELFF. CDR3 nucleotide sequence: TGTGCCAGCAGTGAATCAAACTCACGGGGGGGTCGAGGGGAGCTGTTTTTT. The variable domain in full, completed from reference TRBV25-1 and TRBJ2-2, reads EADIYQTPRYLVIGTGKKITLECSQTMGHDKMYWYQQDPGMELHLIHYSYGVNSTEKGDLSSESTVSRIRTEHFPLTLESARPSHTSQYLCASSESNSRGGRGELFFGEGSRLTVL.

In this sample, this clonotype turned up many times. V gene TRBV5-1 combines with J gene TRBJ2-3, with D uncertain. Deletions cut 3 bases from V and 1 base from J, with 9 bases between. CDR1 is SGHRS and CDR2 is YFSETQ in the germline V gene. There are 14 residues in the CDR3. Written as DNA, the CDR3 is TGCGCCAGCAGCTGGATGGAGCGCACAGATACGCAGTATTTT. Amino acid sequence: CASSWMERTDTQYF.

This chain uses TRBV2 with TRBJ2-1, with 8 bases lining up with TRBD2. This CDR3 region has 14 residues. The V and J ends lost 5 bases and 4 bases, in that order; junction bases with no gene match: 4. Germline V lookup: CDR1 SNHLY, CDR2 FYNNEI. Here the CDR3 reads CASSREGRYNEQFF. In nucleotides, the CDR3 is TGTGCCAGCAGTCGGGAGGGCCGTTACAATGAGCAGTTCTTC.

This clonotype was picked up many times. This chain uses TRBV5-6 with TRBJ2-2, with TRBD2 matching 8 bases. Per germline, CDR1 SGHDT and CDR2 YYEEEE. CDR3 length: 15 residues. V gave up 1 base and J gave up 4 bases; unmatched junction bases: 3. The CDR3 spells CASSLNGRGTGELFF. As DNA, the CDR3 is TGTGCCAGCAGCTTGAACGGGAGGGGCACCGGGGAGCTGTTTTTT.

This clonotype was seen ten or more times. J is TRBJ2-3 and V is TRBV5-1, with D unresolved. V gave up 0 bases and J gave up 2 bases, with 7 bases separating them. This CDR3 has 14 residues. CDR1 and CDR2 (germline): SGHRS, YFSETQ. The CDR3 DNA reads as TGCGCCAGCAGCTTGGGACAACTCACAGATACGCAGTATTTT. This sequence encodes CASSLGQLTDTQYF.

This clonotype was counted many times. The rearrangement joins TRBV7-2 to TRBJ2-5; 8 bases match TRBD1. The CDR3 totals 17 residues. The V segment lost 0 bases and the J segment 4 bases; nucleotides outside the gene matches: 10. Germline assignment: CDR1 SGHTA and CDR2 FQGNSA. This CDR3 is CASSLAVQGAGGETQYF. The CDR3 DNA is TGTGCCAGCAGCTTAGCGGTCCAGGGGGCAGGAGGAGAGACCCAGTACTTC.

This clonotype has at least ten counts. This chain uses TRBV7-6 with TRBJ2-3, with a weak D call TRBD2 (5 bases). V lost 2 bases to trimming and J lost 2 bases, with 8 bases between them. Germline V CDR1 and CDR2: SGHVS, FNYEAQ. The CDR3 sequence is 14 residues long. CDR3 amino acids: CASSLIANTDTQYF. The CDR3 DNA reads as TGTGCCAGCAGCTTAATAGCGAACACAGATACGCAGTATTTT.

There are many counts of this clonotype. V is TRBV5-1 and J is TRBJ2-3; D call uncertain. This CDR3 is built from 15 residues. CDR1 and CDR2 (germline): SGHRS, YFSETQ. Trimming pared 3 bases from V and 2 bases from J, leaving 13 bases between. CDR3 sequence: CASSSPKDHTDTQYF. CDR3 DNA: TGCGCCAGCAGCTCGCCCAAAGATCACACAGATACGCAGTATTTT.